Shown below are 10 T cell receptor beta chains from a single sample sequenced in a study of blood T cell repertoires in COVID-19. TCRdb keeps only in-frame clones here, not all; method: immunoSEQ multiplex PCR. Of some 250,000 clones in the sample, 70% to 90% are singletons; the top ten hold around 2.8%. The sequenced sample was peripheral blood. The receptors shown here come from a woman in her twenties or thirties who had recovered from COVID-19.

V is TRBV19 and J is TRBJ1-2, with 9 bases identical to TRBD1. The CDR3 consists of 13 residues. The germline V gene has CDR1 LNHDA and CDR2 SQIVND (reference sequence). Unmatched junction bases numbered 4, after V lost 6 bases and J lost 5 bases. The CDR3: CASSRGQGYGYTF. CDR3 nucleotide sequence: TGTGCCAGTAGCCGCGGACAGGGGTATGGCTACACCTTC.

The V gene is TRBV28, the J gene TRBJ1-2; a weak D match, TRBD1 (6 bases). This CDR3 has 13 residues. Germline CDR1 reads MDHEN; CDR2 reads SYDVKM. With 6 bases removed from V and 8 bases from J, the gap between germline ends came to 16 bases. CDR3 DNA sequence: TGTGCCAGCAGAAGGGACAAACCGGGGGGCTACACCTTC. This codes for CASRRDKPGGYTF.

This clone is a singleton in its sample. The chain has TRBV16 and TRBJ2-1, with 7 positions matching TRBD1. Germline V gene sequence: CDR1 KGHSY, CDR2 FQNENV. Trimming took 4 bases from V and 0 from J; bases not matched to a gene: 6. The length of the CDR3 is 16 residues. Here the CDR3 reads CASSRYRDSSYNEQFF. The CDR3 bases are TGTGCCAGCAGCCGGTACCGGGACAGCTCCTACAATGAGCAGTTCTTC.

The CDR3 loop reads CASSIERAQPQHF. CDR3 coding DNA: TGTGCCAGTAGTATAGAGAGGGCTCAGCCCCAGCATTTT. The rearrangement links TRBV19 to TRBJ1-5; D unresolved. CDR1 is LNHDA, CDR2 SQIVND, per germline (reference sequence). This CDR3 has 13 amino acids. Trimming left V 0 bases short and J 6 bases short, with 6 bases between.

The chain is built from TRBV10-3 and TRBJ2-1, with 8 positions matching TRBD2. With V trimmed by 4 bases and J by 5 bases, 7 bases remained unmatched. There are 15 residues in the CDR3. Germline CDR1 reads ENHRY; CDR2 reads SYGVKD. The DNA for the CDR3 is TGTGCCATCAGTGGGAGAGCGGGAGACAACAATGAGCAGTTCTTC. Translation gives CAISGRAGDNNEQFF.

This chain uses TRBV11-3 with TRBJ2-3; 8 bases fit TRBD2. Looked up from germline, CDR1 is SGHNT and CDR2 is YENEEA. CDR3 length: 18 residues. V was clipped by 1 base and J by 6 bases; unmatched bases: 15. CDR3 amino acids: CASSLGELRGGRWDTQYF. The CDR3, as DNA: TGTGCCAGCAGCTTAGGAGAATTGCGCGGGGGGCGCTGGGATACGCAGTATTTT.

As concerns this clone: The same CDR3 can be traced to other DNA sequences in this sample. CDR3 protein: CASSYGTGRDYGYTF. The CDR3 coding sequence is TGTGCCAGCAGTTACGGAACAGGGAGGGACTATGGCTACACCTTC. This rearrangement joins TRBV6-5 to TRBJ1-2, with a tentative D call TRBD1 (6 bases). The length of the CDR3 is 15 residues. From germline, CDR1 is MNHEY and CDR2 SVGAGI. With 2 bases removed from V and 3 bases from J, the gap between germline ends came to 13 bases.

The gene calls are TRBV5-1 and TRBJ1-2, with D unresolved. The germline V and J ends were trimmed by 4 bases and 4 bases, with 8 bases remaining between them. This CDR3 is built from 12 residues. CDR1 SGHRS and CDR2 YFSETQ come from the germline V gene. This CDR3 is CASSDTTYGYTF. In nucleotides, the CDR3 is TGCGCCAGCAGCGACACCACCTATGGCTACACCTTC.

The chain carries TRBV19 and TRBJ2-3, with 7 bases lining up with TRBD1. Germline V CDR1 and CDR2: LNHDA, SQIVND (reference sequence). V lost 10 bases, J lost 4 bases, and 11 bases stayed unmatched. This CDR3 comprises 14 residues. CDR3 sequence (DNA): TGTGCCACCTCGACAGGGTTCATCGCAGATACGCAGTATTTT. Residues: CATSTGFIADTQYF. The full variable domain, with the rest looked up from reference TRBV19 and TRBJ2-3, is DGGITQSPKYLFRKEGQNVTLSCEQNLNHDAMYWYRQDPGQGLRLIYYSQIVNDFQKGDIAEGYSVSREKKESFPLTVTSAQKNPTAFYLCATSTGFIADTQYFGPGTRLTVL.

This clone was detected ten times or more. The V call is TRBV7-9, the J call TRBJ2-1, with TRBD2 matching over 7 bases. From germline, CDR1 is SEHNR and CDR2 FQNEAQ (reference sequence). V was clipped by 1 base and J by 6 bases; unmatched bases: 6. CDR3 length: 15 residues. CDR3 amino acids: CASSLGTSVVNEQFF. The CDR3 DNA reads as TGTGCCAGCAGCTTAGGAACTAGCGTTGTCAATGAGCAGTTCTTC. The whole variable domain, filled in from reference TRBV7-9 and TRBJ2-1, reads DTGVSQNPRHKITKRGQNVTFRCDPISEHNRLYWYRQTLGQGPEFLTYFQNEAQLEKSRLLSDRFSAERPKGSFSTLEIQRTEQGDSAMYLCASSLGTSVVNEQFFGPGTRLTVL.